The entry below describes one TCR beta chain. Which antigen it targets is not known. A read error may account for a junction end that differs from germline. In the germline V gene, CDR1 corresponds to MNHNS and CDR2 to SASEGT. The CDR3 runs 14 amino acids, cysteine and phenylalanine included. Just the 42-base CDR3 DNA is kept, in frame starting at base 1. This sample was taken from a study of shared T cell receptors in the human thymus listed by TCRdb under 2021. With respect to the entire study: The study examined how self-reactive, shared T-cell receptor alpha chains are generated in the human thymus.

Libraries were prepared through the immunoSEQ multiplex PCR assay. Not all clones reach the TCRdb copy of this immuneACCESS table, which keeps in-frame sequences only. Checked studies attribute under half of the gap to unresolved V genes and leave the rest unexplained. The sample table records about 400,000 clones; 95% of these occur just once. The ten most abundant clones make up about 0.02% of the sample. Sequencing input: thymocytes. The sequence is built from TRBV6-1 and TRBJ2-7; the D region possibly corresponds to TRBD1 (6 bases align). The source of this sequence is a human donor. The nucleotide sequence is TGTGTCAGCACCCGTACAGGGCATTGGAACGAGCAGTACTTC. This yields the protein CVSTRTGHWNEQYF.